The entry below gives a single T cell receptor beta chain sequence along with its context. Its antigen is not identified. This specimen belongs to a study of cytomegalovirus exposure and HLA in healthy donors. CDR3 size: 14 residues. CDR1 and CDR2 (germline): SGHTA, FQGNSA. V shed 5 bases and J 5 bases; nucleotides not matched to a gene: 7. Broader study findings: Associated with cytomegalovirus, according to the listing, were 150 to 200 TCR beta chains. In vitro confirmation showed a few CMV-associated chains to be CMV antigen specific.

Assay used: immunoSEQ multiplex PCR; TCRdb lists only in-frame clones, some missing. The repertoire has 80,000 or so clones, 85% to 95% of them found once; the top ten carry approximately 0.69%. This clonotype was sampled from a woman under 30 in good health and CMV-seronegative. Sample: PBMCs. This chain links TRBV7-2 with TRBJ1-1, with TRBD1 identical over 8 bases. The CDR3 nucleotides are TGTGCCAGCAGCCCAAGGACAGGGCGAACTGAAGCTTTCTTT. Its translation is CASSPRTGRTEAFF.